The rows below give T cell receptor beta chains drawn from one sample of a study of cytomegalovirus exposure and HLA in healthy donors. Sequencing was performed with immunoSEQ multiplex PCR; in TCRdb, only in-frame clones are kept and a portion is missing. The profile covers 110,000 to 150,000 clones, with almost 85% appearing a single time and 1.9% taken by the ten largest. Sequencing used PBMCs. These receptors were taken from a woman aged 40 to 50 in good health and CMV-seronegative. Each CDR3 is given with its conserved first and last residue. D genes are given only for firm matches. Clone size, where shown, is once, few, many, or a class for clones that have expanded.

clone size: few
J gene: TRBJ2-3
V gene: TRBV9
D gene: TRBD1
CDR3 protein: CASSVEPGGRSTDTQYF
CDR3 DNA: TGTGCCAGCAGCGTAGAGCCAGGGGGCAGGAGCACAGATACGCAGTATTTT

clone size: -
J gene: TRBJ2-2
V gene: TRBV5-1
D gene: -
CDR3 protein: CASSLEGRVNTGELFF
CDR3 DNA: TGCGCCAGCAGCTTGGAGGGCAGGGTCAACACCGGGGAGCTGTTTTTT

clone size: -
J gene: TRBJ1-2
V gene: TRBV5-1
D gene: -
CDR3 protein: CASSLGRLGLRYGYTF
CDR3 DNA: TGCGCCAGCAGCTTGGGCAGGTTGGGGCTTCGGTATGGCTACACCTTC

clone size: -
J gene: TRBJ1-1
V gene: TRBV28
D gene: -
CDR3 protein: CASSPPGGGATEAFF
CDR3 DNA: TGTGCCAGCAGTCCTCCGGGGGGGGGCGCCACTGAAGCTTTCTTT

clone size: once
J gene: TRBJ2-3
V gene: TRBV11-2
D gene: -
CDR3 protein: CASSLRLAASTDTQYF
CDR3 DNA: TGTGCCAGCAGCTTACGCCTAGCAGCTAGCACAGATACGCAGTATTTT

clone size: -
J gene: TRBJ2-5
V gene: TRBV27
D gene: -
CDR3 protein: CASSPMGETQYF
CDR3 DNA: TGTGCCAGCAGCCCCATGGGCGAGACCCAGTACTTC

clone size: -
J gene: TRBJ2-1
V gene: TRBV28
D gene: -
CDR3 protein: CASRHGTNEQFF
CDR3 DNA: TGTGCCTCGAGGCATGGTACGAATGAGCAGTTCTTC

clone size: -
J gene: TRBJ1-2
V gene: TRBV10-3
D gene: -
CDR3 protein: CAISESSKLGPYYGYTF
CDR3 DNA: TGTGCCATCAGTGAGTCGAGTAAGCTGGGCCCGTACTATGGCTACACCTTC

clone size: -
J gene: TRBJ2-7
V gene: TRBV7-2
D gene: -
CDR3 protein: CASSDITGQYF
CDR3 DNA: TGTGCCAGCAGCGACATTACCGGGCAGTACTTC

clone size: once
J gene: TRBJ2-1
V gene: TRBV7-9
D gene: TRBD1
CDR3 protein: CASSLLFLGQGSYNEQFF
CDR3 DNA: TGTGCCAGCAGCTTACTCTTTCTCGGACAGGGGTCTTACAATGAGCAGTTCTTC

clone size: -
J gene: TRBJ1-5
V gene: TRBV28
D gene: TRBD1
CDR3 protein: CASSLGFKFSGGADQPQHF
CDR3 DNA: TGTGCCAGCAGTTTAGGGTTTAAGTTTTCAGGGGGCGCCGATCAGCCCCAGCATTTT

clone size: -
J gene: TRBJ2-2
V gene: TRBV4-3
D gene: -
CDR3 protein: CASSQDSGKNTGELFF
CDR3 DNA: TGCGCCAGCAGCCAAGATAGCGGAAAGAACACCGGGGAGCTGTTTTTT

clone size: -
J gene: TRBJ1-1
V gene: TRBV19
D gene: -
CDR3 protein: CASSDPISGLSTEAFF
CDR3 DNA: TGTGCCAGTAGCGACCCCATCTCGGGTTTGAGCACTGAAGCTTTCTTT

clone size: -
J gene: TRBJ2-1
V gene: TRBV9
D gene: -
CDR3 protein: CASSVTGTPNNEQFF
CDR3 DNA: TGTGCCAGCAGCGTGACCGGGACTCCGAATAATGAGCAGTTCTTC

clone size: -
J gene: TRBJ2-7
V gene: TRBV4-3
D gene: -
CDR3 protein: CASSQEASRAYEQYF
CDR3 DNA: TGCGCCAGCAGCCAAGAAGCGTCCCGTGCATACGAGCAGTACTTC

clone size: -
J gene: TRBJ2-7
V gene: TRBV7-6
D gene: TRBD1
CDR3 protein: CASSFRDSLYEQYF
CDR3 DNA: TGTGCCAGCAGCTTCCGGGACAGCCTCTACGAGCAGTACTTC

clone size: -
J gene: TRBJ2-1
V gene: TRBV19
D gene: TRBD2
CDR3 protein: CASSIRLAGAFYNEQFF
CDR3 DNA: TGTGCCAGTTCAATTCGACTAGCGGGGGCCTTCTACAATGAGCAGTTCTTC

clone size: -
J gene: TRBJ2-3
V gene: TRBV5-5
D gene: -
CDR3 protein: CASSLLTAYTDTQYF
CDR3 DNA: TGTGCCAGCAGCCTGCTGACAGCCTACACAGATACGCAGTATTTT

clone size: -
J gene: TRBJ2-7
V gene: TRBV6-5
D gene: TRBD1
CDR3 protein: CASSYTGTGGGDEQYF
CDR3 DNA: TGTGCCAGCAGTTACACAGGAACAGGGGGCGGCGACGAGCAGTACTTC

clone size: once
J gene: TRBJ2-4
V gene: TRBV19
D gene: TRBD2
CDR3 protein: CASSIFGGRLAGVGNIQYF
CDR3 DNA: TGTGCCAGTAGTATTTTCGGGGGGAGACTAGCGGGAGTTGGAAACATTCAGTACTTC

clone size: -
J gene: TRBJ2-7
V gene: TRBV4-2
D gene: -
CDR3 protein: CASSRMSGGREVEQYF
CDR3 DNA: TGTGCCAGCAGCCGGATGAGCGGCGGGCGGGAAGTCGAGCAGTACTTC

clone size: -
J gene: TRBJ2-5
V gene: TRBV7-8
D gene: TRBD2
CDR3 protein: CASSLSGSSRWETQYF
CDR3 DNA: TGTGCCAGCAGCCTTAGCGGGAGCTCTAGATGGGAGACCCAGTACTTC

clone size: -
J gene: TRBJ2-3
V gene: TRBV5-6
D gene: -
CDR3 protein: CASSLGQSSADTQYF
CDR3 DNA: TGTGCCAGCAGCTTAGGACAAAGCTCCGCGGATACGCAGTATTTT

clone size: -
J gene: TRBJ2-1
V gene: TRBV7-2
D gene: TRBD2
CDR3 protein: CASSVTGLESYNEQFF
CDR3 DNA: TGTGCCAGCAGCGTAACCGGACTAGAAAGTTACAATGAGCAGTTCTTC

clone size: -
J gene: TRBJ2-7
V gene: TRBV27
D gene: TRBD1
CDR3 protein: CASSFLTTGVGNYEQYF
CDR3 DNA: TGTGCCAGCAGTTTTCTTACCACAGGGGTCGGGAACTACGAGCAGTACTTC

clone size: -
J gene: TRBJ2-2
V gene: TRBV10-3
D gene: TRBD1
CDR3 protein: CASNTGGIQAGELFF
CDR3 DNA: TGTGCCTCTAATACAGGGGGAATACAGGCCGGGGAGCTGTTTTTT

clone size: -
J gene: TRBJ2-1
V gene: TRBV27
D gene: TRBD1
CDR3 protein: CASSRDRYSYNEQFF
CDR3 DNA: TGTGCCAGCAGTAGGGACAGGTACTCCTACAATGAGCAGTTCTTC

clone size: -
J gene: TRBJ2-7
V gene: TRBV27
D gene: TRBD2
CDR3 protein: CASRTTSGATYEQYF
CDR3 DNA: TGTGCCAGCAGGACTACTAGCGGGGCTACCTACGAGCAGTACTTC

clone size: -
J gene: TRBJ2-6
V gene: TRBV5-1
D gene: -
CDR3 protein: CASQDISGANVLTF
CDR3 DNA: TGCGCCAGCCAGGACATCTCTGGGGCCAACGTCCTGACTTTC

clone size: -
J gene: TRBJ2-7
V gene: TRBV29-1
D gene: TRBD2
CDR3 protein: CSVRLAPTYEQYF
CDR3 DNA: TGCAGCGTTCGACTAGCTCCGACCTACGAGCAGTACTTC

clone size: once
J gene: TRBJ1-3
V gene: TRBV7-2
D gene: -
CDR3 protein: CASARDNSGNTIYF
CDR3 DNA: TGTGCCAGCGCTCGGGACAACTCTGGAAACACCATATATTTT

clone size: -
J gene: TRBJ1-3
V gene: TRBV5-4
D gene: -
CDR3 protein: CASSYFHSGNTIYF
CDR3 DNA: TGTGCCAGCAGCTACTTCCACTCTGGAAACACCATATATTTT

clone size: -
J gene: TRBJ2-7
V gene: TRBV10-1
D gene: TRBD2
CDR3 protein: CAMGGTSASYEQYF
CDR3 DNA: TGCGCTATGGGGGGGACTAGCGCCTCCTACGAGCAGTACTTC

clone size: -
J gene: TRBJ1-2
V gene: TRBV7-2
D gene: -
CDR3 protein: CASSLGIEYYGYTF
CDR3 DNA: TGTGCCAGCAGCTTAGGAATAGAATACTATGGCTACACCTTC

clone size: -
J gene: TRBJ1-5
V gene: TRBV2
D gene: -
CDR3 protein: CASSLESATGGQPQHF
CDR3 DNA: TGTGCCAGCAGTCTAGAATCAGCGACAGGCGGTCAGCCCCAGCATTTT

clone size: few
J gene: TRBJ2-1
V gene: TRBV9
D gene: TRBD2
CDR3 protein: CASSARLAGGESYNEQFF
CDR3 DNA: TGTGCCAGCAGCGCCAGACTAGCGGGAGGAGAATCCTACAATGAGCAGTTCTTC

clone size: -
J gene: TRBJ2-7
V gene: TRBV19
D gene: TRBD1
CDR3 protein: CATKPSRQGSYEQYF
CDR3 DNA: TGTGCCACCAAGCCCTCTCGACAGGGGTCCTACGAGCAGTACTTC

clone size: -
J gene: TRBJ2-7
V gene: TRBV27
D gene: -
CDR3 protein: CASSLGRDTYEQYF
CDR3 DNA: TGTGCCAGCAGTTTGGGCCGGGACACCTACGAGCAGTACTTC

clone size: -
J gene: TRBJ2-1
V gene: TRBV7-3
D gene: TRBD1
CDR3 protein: CASSLKTGVLSYNEQFF
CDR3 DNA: TGTGCCAGCAGCTTAAAGACAGGGGTACTCAGTTACAATGAGCAGTTCTTC

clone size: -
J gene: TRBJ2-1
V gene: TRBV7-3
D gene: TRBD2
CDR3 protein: CASSLLGSSGSSYNEQFF
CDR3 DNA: TGTGCCAGCAGCTTACTTGGGTCTAGCGGGAGCTCCTACAATGAGCAGTTCTTC

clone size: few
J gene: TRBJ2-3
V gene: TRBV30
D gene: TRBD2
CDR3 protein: CAWSVRTSGPASYTDTQYF
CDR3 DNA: TGTGCCTGGAGTGTACGGACTAGCGGGCCAGCCTCTTACACAGATACGCAGTATTTT

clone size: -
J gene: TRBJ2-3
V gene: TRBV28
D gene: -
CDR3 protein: CASSLLVENTDTQYF
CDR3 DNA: TGTGCCAGCAGTTTGCTCGTGGAGAACACAGATACGCAGTATTTT

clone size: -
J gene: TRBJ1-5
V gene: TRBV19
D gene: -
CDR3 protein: CASTESRVQPQHF
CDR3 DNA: TGTGCCAGTACCGAGTCGAGGGTTCAGCCCCAGCATTTT

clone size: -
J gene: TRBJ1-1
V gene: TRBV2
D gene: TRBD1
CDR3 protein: CASSEAWTGANTEAFF
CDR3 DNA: TGTGCCAGCAGTGAAGCTTGGACAGGGGCCAACACTGAAGCTTTCTTT

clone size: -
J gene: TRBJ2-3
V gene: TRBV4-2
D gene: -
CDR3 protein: CASSQLQGTTQYF
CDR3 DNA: TGTGCCAGCAGCCAACTTCAGGGGACTACGCAGTATTTT

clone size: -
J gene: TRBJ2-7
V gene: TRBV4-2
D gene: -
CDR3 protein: CASSPAGLFYEQYF
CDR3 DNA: TGTGCCAGCAGCCCCGCGGGACTTTTCTACGAGCAGTACTTC

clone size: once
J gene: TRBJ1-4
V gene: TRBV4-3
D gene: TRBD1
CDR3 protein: CASSQRLPGTGEEKLFF
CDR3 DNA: TGCGCCAGCAGCCAACGTCTCCCGGGGACAGGGGAGGAAAAACTGTTTTTT

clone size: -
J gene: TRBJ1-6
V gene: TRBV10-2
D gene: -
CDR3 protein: CASRGGLGSPLHF
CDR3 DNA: TGCGCCAGCAGGGGGGGGTTAGGGTCACCCCTCCACTTT

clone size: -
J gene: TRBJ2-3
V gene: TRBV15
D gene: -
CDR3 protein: CATRPGQRNSDTQYF
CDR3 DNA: TGTGCCACCAGACCCGGACAGCGGAATTCAGATACGCAGTATTTT

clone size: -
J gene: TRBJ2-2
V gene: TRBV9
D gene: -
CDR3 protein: CASSVGAGRMNTGELFF
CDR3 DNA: TGTGCCAGCAGCGTAGGCGCAGGTAGAATGAACACCGGGGAGCTGTTTTTT

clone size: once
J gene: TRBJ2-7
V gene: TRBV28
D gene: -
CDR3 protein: CASTFARGPYEQYF
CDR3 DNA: TGTGCCAGCACCTTTGCCAGGGGCCCCTACGAGCAGTACTTC

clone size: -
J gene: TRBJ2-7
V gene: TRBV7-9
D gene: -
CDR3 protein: CASSFGVYEQYF
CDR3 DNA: TGTGCCAGCAGCTTCGGAGTGTACGAGCAGTACTTC

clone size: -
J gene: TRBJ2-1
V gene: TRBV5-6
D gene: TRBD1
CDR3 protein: CASSSGTGFYNEQFF
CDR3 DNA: TGTGCCAGCAGCTCGGGGACAGGGTTCTACAATGAGCAGTTCTTC

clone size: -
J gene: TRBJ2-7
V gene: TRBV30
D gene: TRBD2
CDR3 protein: CAWSPMGPAGGRLAYEQYF
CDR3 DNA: TGTGCCTGGAGCCCTATGGGGCCAGCGGGAGGGAGGTTAGCCTACGAGCAGTACTTC